These T cell receptor beta chains were read from a single sample in a study of blood T cells in healthy people across ages. TCRdb processed the 5' RACE reads anew with MiXCR; each CDR3 protein has one entry. This table has roughly 900,000 distinct CDR3 sequences, roughly 26% appearing once. The sequenced sample was blood. The receptor source for this set is a woman over 75 in good health. Each CDR3 is given with its conserved first and last residue. D genes are given only for firm matches. The size of a clone is reported for some rows only, either as once, few or many, or as a class for expanded clones.

J gene | V gene | D gene | clone size | CDR3 DNA | CDR3 protein
TRBJ2-7 | TRBV7-2 | NA | NA | TGTGCCAGCAGCACGGGACCGGAGGGGGAGCAGTACTTC | CASSTGPEGEQYF
TRBJ1-2 | TRBV20-1 | TRBD1 | many | TGCAGTGCTTGGACAGGGCGCGGCTACACCTTC | CSAWTGRGYTF
TRBJ2-7 | TRBV6-5 | TRBD1 | many | TGTGCCAGCAGTTACTCTCCCAGGGGGCCCTCCTACGAGCAGTACTTC | CASSYSPRGPSYEQYF
TRBJ2-7 | TRBV4-3 | TRBD2 | many | TGCGCCAGCAGCCAAAGGGCGGGGGGGTCCTACGAGCAGTACTTC | CASSQRAGGSYEQYF
TRBJ2-1 | TRBV20-1 | TRBD1 | many | TGCAGTGCTACACCAACCCGGGACAGATACAATGAGCAGTTCTTC | CSATPTRDRYNEQFF
TRBJ1-2 | TRBV3-1 | NA | few | TGTGCCAGCAGCCAAGAGGCGAGGTGGTATGGCTACACCTTC | CASSQEARWYGYTF
TRBJ2-3 | TRBV2 | NA | few | TGTGCCAGCAGCGGGGTGACCACAGATACGCAGTATTTT | CASSGVTTDTQYF
TRBJ1-5 | TRBV7-2 | NA | many | TGTGCCAGCAGTCGGAGAGCGGGGGACAATCAGCCCCAGCATTTT | CASSRRAGDNQPQHF
TRBJ2-3 | TRBV15 | NA | NA | TGTGCCACCAGCGCCACTGACCGGGGGCCTTCCACAGATACGCAGTATTTT | CATSATDRGPSTDTQYF
TRBJ2-1 | TRBV20-1 | TRBD1 | once | TGCAGTGCTGTCCCCGGGACAGGGGGAACTGGCAATGAGCAGTTCTTC | CSAVPGTGGTGNEQFF
TRBJ1-2 | TRBV5-1 | TRBD1 | few | TGCGCCAGCAGCTATGACAGGGGAGAGGGAAATGGCTACACCTTC | CASSYDRGEGNGYTF
TRBJ1-1 | TRBV7-9 | TRBD1 | NA | TGTGCCAGCAGCACCCGGGACAGGTCGACCATGAGCACTGAAGCTTTCTTT | CASSTRDRSTMSTEAFF
TRBJ1-1 | TRBV7-2 | NA | NA | TGTGCCAGCAGCTTAGAGGGCAGGGTGGACACTGAAGCTTTCTTT | CASSLEGRVDTEAFF
TRBJ1-6 | TRBV20-1 | NA | many | TGCAGTGCTAGAGATATAGGGTGGAATTCACCCCTCCACTTT | CSARDIGWNSPLHF
TRBJ2-7 | TRBV14 | NA | NA | TGCGCCAGCAGCCGAGGCTACGGGACACTTGTCTACGAGCAGTACTTC | CASSRGYGTLVYEQYF
TRBJ2-7 | TRBV7-9 | NA | many | TGTGCCAGCAGCTTAGCGAACAGGCTATACGAGCAGTACTTC | CASSLANRLYEQYF
TRBJ2-1 | TRBV4-2 | NA | many | TGTGCCAGCAGCCAAGATCTGAAGGCCCTCTCCTACAATGAGCAGTTCTTC | CASSQDLKALSYNEQFF
TRBJ1-2 | TRBV30 | NA | NA | TGTGCCTGGAGTGAATTACAAGTTAACAGAGACTTTAACTATGGCTACACCTTC | CAWSELQVNRDFNYGYTF
TRBJ2-5 | TRBV6-2/TRBV6-3 | TRBD1 | many | TGTGCCAGCAGTAAAATCGGGACAGGGGGTCCCCTGAAGACCCAGTACTTC | CASSKIGTGGPLKTQYF
TRBJ2-7 | TRBV5-1 | TRBD2 | NA | TGCGTCAGCAGCTCTAGCGGGGGATACTACGAGCAGTACTTC | CVSSSSGGYYEQYF
TRBJ2-2 | TRBV11-2 | NA | few | TGTGCCAGCAGCCCGGAAAGGTTTACCGGGGAGCTGTTTTTT | CASSPERFTGELFF
TRBJ2-7 | TRBV28 | TRBD2 | many | TGTGCCAGCAGTTTAAAGGGAGGGTTTGACTACGAGCAGTACTTC | CASSLKGGFDYEQYF
TRBJ1-1 | TRBV6-2/TRBV6-3 | TRBD1 | many | TGTGCCAGCAGTAGATCAGGGGGCACTGAAGCTTTCTTT | CASSRSGGTEAFF
TRBJ2-1 | TRBV11-3 | TRBD2 | many | TGTGCCAGCAGCTTAGAGTCTAGCGGGGGGTACAATGAGCAGTTCTTC | CASSLESSGGYNEQFF
TRBJ2-7 | TRBV10-3 | NA | many | TGTGCCATCAGCCCGGGGGCCACCCACGAGCAGTACTTC | CAISPGATHEQYF
TRBJ2-1 | TRBV2 | NA | many | TGTGCCAGCAGGCTCCCAACGCCCTACAATGAGCAGTTCTTC | CASRLPTPYNEQFF
TRBJ1-6 | TRBV4-3 | NA | NA | TGCGCCAGCAGCCAAGAGACTCGCAGCCTTGACTCCTATAATTCACCCCTCCACTTT | CASSQETRSLDSYNSPLHF
TRBJ2-7 | TRBV14 | NA | few | TGTGCCAGCAGCCAAGAGTTGGACAATGAGCAGTACTTC | CASSQELDNEQYF
TRBJ1-4 | TRBV7-2 | NA | many | TGTGCCAGCAGCTTAGGTCACGGGAATAATGAAAAACTGTTTTTT | CASSLGHGNNEKLFF
TRBJ1-2 | TRBV18 | NA | few | TGTGCCAGCTCACGGGGCATAGGCTACACCTTC | CASSRGIGYTF
TRBJ2-7 | TRBV6-2/TRBV6-3 | TRBD1 | NA | TGTGCCAGCAGTTACGGGACAGGGGCCGAGCAGTACTTC | CASSYGTGAEQYF
TRBJ1-6 | TRBV25-1 | NA | many | TGTGCCAGCAGTGAATTTAGGCAGGGAAATTCACCCCTCCACTTT | CASSEFRQGNSPLHF
TRBJ1-6 | TRBV6-1 | NA | NA | TGTGCCAGCAGGATGACGTCTAATTCACCCCTCCACTTT | CASRMTSNSPLHF
TRBJ2-7 | TRBV6-1 | NA | NA | TGTGCCAGCAGTGCCCTACCGTACAGAGCAATCTACGAGCAGTACTTC | CASSALPYRAIYEQYF
TRBJ2-7 | TRBV20-1 | NA | NA | TGCAGTGCTAGAGATTTAGGACCGTTACTAATTCCCTTTAACCCCTCCTACGAGCAGTACTTC | CSARDLGPLLIPFNPSYEQYF
TRBJ1-5 | TRBV6-6 | NA | once | TGTGCCAGCAGTTACTCGTCGACACCAAAGAATCAGCCCCAGCATTTT | CASSYSSTPKNQPQHF
TRBJ1-2 | TRBV3-1 | TRBD1 | NA | TGTGCCAGCAGATTAGGACAGGTCGATGGCTACACCTTC | CASRLGQVDGYTF
TRBJ2-5 | TRBV11-2 | TRBD1 | many | TGTGCCAGCAGCACACGACAGGGGGCAGAGACCCAGTACTTC | CASSTRQGAETQYF
TRBJ2-5 | TRBV28 | TRBD2 | NA | TGTGCCAGCAGTTTTCAGCGGGGGGGCGGGGAGACCCAGTACTTC | CASSFQRGGGETQYF
TRBJ2-1 | TRBV7-2 | TRBD2 | many | TGTGCCAGCAGCTTAGCCTTTCTAGCGGGAAAGTACAATGAGCAGTTCTTC | CASSLAFLAGKYNEQFF
TRBJ1-2 | TRBV14 | NA | few | TGTGCCAGCAGCCCGAGGGTTAACTATGGCTACACCTTC | CASSPRVNYGYTF
TRBJ1-5 | TRBV28 | TRBD1 | NA | TGTGCCAGCAGCCTGGACAGGGCATATAGCAATCAGCCCCAGCATTTT | CASSLDRAYSNQPQHF
TRBJ1-2 | TRBV6-6 | TRBD1 | many | TGTGCCAGCAGTTACTCGACAGGGGGGATTGCCTATGGCTACACCTTC | CASSYSTGGIAYGYTF
TRBJ2-5 | TRBV27 | NA | NA | TGCGCCAACACGGGTGGGAGTCGAAACCTACGTGAGCAGTACTTC | CANTGGSRNLREQYF
TRBJ2-3 | TRBV12-3/TRBV12-4 | TRBD1 | many | TGTGCCAGCAGTCACCCCGGGACAGGGATCCCCAAGATGGGTACGCAGTATTTT | CASSHPGTGIPKMGTQYF
TRBJ1-2 | TRBV2 | NA | NA | TGTGCCAGCAGGCTGCAAGACGGCTACACCTTC | CASRLQDGYTF